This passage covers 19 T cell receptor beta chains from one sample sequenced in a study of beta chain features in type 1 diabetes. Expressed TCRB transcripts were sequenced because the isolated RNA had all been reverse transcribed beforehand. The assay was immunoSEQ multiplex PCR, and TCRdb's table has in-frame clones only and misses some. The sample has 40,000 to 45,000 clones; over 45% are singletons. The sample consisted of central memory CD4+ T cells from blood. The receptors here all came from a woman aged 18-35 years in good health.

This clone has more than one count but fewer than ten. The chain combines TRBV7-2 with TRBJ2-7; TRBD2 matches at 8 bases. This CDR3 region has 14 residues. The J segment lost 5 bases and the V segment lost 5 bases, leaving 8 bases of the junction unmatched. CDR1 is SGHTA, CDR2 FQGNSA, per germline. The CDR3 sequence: CASSPGGARHEQYF. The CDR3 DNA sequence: TGTGCCAGCAGCCCCGGGGGGGCCCGTCACGAGCAGTACTTC.

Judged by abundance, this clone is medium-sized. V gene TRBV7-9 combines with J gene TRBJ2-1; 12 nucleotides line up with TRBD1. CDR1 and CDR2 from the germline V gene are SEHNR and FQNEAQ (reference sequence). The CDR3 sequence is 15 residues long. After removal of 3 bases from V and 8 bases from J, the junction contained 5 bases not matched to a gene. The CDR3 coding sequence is TGTGCCAGCAGCTTGTCCGGGACAGGGGGCTATGAGCAGTTCTTC. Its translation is CASSLSGTGGYEQFF.

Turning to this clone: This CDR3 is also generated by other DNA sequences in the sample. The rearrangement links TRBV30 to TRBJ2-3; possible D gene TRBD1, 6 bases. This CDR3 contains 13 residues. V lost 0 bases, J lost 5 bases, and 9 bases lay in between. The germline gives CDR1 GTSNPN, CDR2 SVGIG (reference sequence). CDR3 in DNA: TGTGCCTGGAGTGTACAGGGTGGAGATACGCAGTATTTT. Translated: CAWSVQGGDTQYF.

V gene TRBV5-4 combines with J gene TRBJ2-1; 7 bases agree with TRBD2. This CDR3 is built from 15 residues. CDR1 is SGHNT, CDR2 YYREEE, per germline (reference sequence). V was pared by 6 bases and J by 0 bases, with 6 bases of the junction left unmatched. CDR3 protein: CASIAGGGSYNEQFF. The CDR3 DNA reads TGTGCCAGCATAGCCGGCGGGGGCTCCTACAATGAGCAGTTCTTC.

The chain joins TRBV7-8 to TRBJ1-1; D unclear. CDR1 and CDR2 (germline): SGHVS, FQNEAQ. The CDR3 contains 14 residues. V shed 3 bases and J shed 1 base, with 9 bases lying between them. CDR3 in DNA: TGTGCCAGCAGCTTTCGAGATTCGAACACTGAAGCTTTCTTT. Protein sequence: CASSFRDSNTEAFF.

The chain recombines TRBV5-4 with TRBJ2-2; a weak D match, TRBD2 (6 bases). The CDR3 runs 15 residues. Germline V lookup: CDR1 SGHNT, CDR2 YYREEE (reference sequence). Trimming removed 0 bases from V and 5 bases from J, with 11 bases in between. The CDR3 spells CASSLGDSYTGELFF. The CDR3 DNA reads TGTGCCAGCAGCTTGGGGGACTCCTATACCGGGGAGCTGTTTTTT.

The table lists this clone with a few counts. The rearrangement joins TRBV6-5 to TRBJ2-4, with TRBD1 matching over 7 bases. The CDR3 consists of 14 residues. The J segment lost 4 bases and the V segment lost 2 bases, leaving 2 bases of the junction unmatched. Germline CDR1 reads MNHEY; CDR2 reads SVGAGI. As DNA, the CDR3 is TGTGCCAGCAGTTACGGGACAGAAAAAAACATTCAGTACTTC. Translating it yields CASSYGTEKNIQYF.

The CDR3 region is CASSREGAGTQSEQFF. CDR3 nucleotide sequence: TGTGCCAGCTCACGTGAGGGGGCAGGGACACAAAGTGAGCAGTTCTTC. The chain recombines TRBV18 with TRBJ2-1; 7 positions agree with TRBD1. Trimming removed 4 bases from V and 9 bases from J; junction bases left unmatched: 15. From germline, CDR1 is KGHSH and CDR2 LQKENI. The CDR3 covers 16 residues.

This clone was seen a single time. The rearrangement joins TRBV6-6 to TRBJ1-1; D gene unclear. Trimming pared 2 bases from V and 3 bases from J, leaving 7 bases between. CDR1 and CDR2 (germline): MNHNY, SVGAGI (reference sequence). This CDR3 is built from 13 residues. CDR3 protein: CASSYRRDTEAFF. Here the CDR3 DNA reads TGTGCCAGCAGTTACAGGAGGGACACTGAAGCTTTCTTT.

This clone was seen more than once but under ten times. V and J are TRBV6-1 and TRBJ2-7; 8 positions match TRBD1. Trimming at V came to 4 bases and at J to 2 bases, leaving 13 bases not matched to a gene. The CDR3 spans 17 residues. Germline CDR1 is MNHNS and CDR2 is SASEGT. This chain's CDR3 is CASSGLWTGILPYEQYF. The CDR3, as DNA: TGTGCCAGCAGTGGACTTTGGACAGGGATTCTCCCCTACGAGCAGTACTTC.

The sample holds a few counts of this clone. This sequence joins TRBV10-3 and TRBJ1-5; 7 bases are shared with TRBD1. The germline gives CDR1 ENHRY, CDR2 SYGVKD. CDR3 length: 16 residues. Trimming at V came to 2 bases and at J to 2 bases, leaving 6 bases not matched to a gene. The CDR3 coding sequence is TGTGCCATCAGTGAGAGGGGAGACAGGGGCAATCAGCCCCAGCATTTT. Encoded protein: CAISERGDRGNQPQHF.

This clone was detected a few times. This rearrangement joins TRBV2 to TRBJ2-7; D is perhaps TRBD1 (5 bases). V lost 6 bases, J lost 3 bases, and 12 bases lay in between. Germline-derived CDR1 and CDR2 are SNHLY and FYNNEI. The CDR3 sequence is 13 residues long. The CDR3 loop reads CASSDDSYYEQYF. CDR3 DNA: TGTGCCAGCAGCGATGACAGTTACTACGAGCAGTACTTC.

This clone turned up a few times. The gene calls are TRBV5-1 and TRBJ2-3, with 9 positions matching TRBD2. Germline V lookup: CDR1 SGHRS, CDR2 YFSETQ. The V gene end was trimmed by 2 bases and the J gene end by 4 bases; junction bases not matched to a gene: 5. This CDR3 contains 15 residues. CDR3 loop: CASSFAGGAPDTQYF. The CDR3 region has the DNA TGCGCCAGCAGCTTTGCGGGAGGGGCCCCAGATACGCAGTATTTT.

CDR3 residues: CAISESTGLAKETQYF. The DNA for the CDR3 is TGTGCCATCAGTGAGTCGACGGGACTAGCTAAAGAGACCCAGTACTTC. The chain links TRBV10-3 to TRBJ2-5, with 9 bases that match TRBD2. V trimming: 0 bases; J trimming: 3 bases; junction bases outside the gene matches: 5. The CDR3 length is 16 residues. CDR1 and CDR2 from the germline V gene are ENHRY and SYGVKD.

CDR3 residues: CASSDRVYGYTF. For the CDR3, the DNA is TGTGCCAGCAGTGACAGGGTTTATGGCTACACCTTC. The V gene is TRBV6-1, the J gene TRBJ1-2; a weak D match, TRBD1 (5 bases). The ends were cut back, 3 bases at V and 5 bases at J, with 7 bases in the middle. Germline V gives CDR1 MNHNS, CDR2 SASEGT. This CDR3 has 12 amino acids.

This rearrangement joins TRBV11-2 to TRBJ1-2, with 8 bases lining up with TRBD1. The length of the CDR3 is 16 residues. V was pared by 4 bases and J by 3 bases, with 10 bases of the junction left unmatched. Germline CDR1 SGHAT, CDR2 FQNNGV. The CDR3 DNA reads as TGTGCCAGCAGCTCCGGCTCGGACAGGGCTCACTATGGCTACACCTTC. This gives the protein CASSSGSDRAHYGYTF.

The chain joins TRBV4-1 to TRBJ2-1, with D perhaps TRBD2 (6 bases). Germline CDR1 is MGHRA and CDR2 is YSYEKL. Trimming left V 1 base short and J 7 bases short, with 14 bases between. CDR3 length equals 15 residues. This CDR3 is CASSQVGGTSNEQFF. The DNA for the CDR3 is TGCGCCAGCAGCCAAGTGGGGGGAACGAGTAATGAGCAGTTCTTC.

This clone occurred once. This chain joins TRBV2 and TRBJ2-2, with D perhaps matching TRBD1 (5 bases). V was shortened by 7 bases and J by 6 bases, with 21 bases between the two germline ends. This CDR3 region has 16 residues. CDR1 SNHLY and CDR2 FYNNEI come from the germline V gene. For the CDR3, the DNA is TGTGCCAGCAAGATGGACCAGGGCCCTCCTCCCGGGGAGCTGTTTTTT. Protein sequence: CASKMDQGPPPGELFF. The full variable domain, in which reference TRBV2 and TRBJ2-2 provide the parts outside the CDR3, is EPEVTQTPSHQVTQMGQEVILRCVPISNHLYFYWYRQILGQKVEFLVSFYNNEISEKSEIFDDQFSVERPDGSNFTLKIRSTKLEDSAMYFCASKMDQGPPPGELFFGEGSRLTVL.

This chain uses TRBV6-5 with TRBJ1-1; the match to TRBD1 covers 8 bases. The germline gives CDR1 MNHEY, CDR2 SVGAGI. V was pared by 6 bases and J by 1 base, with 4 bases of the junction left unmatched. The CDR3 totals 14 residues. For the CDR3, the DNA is TGTGCCAGCAGGGACAGGGTAACGAACACTGAAGCTTTCTTT. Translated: CASRDRVTNTEAFF.